This T cell receptor (beta chain) was recorded in a study of T-cell memory formation after mild COVID-19. TCRdb re-called the 5' RACE reads with MiXCR, one entry per CDR3 protein. The sample shows 310,000 or so distinct CDR3 sequences, roughly 15% of them seen only once. With 0 bases clipped from V and 0 bases from J, the junction kept 3 bases outside the gene matches. Looked up from germline, CDR1 is LGHNA and CDR2 is YNFKEQ. This CDR3 has 18 amino acids. The chain uses TRBV4-2 and TRBJ1-6, with 9 bases identical to TRBD1. What was sequenced was PBMCs or a T cell subset sorted from them (not recorded which). This TCR came from a man between 18 and 29 years old who had mild COVID-19 (a few samples of this study predate the infection). Cell type and time point are not known. CDR3 sequence reads: CASSQEQGAYSYNSPLHF. CDR3 DNA: TGTGCCAGCAGCCAAGAACAGGGGGCCTACTCCTATAATTCACCCCTCCACTTT.